This is a list of T cell receptor beta chains from one sample in a study of vaccination effects on CD4 cells after COVID-19. Profiled with immunoSEQ multiplex PCR; TCRdb holds only in-frame clones, not every one. There are over 80,000 clones in the sample; about three quarters occur only once, and 1.1% lies in the top ten. These receptors have no identified antigens. The sequenced sample was CD4+ T cells from PBMCs cultured with HCoV-OC43 spike peptides, obtained after COVID-19 vaccination. These receptors came from a human donor who received a COVID-19 vaccine. Both conserved end residues are part of each CDR3. Each record gives: V gene, clone size, D gene, J gene, CDR3 DNA, CDR3 protein. The D gene is left open where the match is weak. A clone size is listed for some rows: how often the clone was seen (once, few, many), or a class if it is expanded.

V: TRBV30; size: -; D: -; J: TRBJ1-5; DNA: TGTGCCTGGAGTGGGACAGTTAATCAGCCCCAGCATTTT; CDR3: CAWSGTVNQPQHF
V: TRBV6-5; size: -; D: -; J: TRBJ1-1; DNA: TGTGCCAGCACTAAAACCCCGCAGGGATACACTGAAGCTTTCTTT; CDR3: CASTKTPQGYTEAFF
V: TRBV6-5; size: -; D: TRBD1; J: TRBJ1-1; DNA: TGTGCCAGCAGATGGGACAGGGGGCGATTCACTGAAGCTTTCTTT; CDR3: CASRWDRGRFTEAFF
V: TRBV7-3; size: -; D: -; J: TRBJ1-1; DNA: TGTGCCAGCAGCTCGGGGGGGGAAAAACAACTCGCTTTCTTT; CDR3: CASSSGGEKQLAFF
V: TRBV24-1; size: once; D: TRBD1; J: TRBJ1-2; DNA: TGTGCCACCAGTGATTTCCGGCAGGGGGCAGGTGGCTACACCTTC; CDR3: CATSDFRQGAGGYTF
V: TRBV5-5; size: -; D: -; J: TRBJ1-1; DNA: TGTGCCAGCAGCTTGTTAGGGTACACTGAAGCTTTCTTT; CDR3: CASSLLGYTEAFF
V: TRBV18; size: -; D: TRBD1; J: TRBJ2-2; DNA: TGTGCCAGCTCACTAGGACAGGGAGGATTGTCCGGGGAGCTGTTTTTT; CDR3: CASSLGQGGLSGELFF
V: TRBV30; size: once; D: -; J: TRBJ1-2; DNA: TGTGCCTGGACGATCAGGGCTAACTATGGCTACACCTTC; CDR3: CAWTIRANYGYTF
V: TRBV7-3; size: few; D: -; J: TRBJ1-1; DNA: TGTGCCAGCAGCTTAAGCAGTTTGTCCCCATGGAGCACTGAAGCTTTCTTT; CDR3: CASSLSSLSPWSTEAFF
V: TRBV9; size: -; D: -; J: TRBJ1-1; DNA: TGTGCCAGCAGCGCCGTCGGAACAGGAGACATGAACACTGAAGCTTTCTTT; CDR3: CASSAVGTGDMNTEAFF
V: TRBV3-1/TRBV3-2; size: few; D: -; J: TRBJ1-6; DNA: TGTGCCAGCAGCCGCAGAACGGGGTTAAATAATTCACCCCTCCACTTT; CDR3: CASSRRTGLNNSPLHF
V: TRBV5-1; size: -; D: -; J: TRBJ1-1; DNA: TGCGCCAGCAGCTTGGCAACAGCGAACACTGAAGCTTTCTTT; CDR3: CASSLATANTEAFF
V: TRBV5-1; size: -; D: -; J: TRBJ1-3; DNA: TGCGCCAGCCGCAGGACCTCTGGAAACACCATATATTTT; CDR3: CASRRTSGNTIYF
V: TRBV20-1; size: -; D: -; J: TRBJ1-2; DNA: TGCAGTGCTAGTCGAGGGGATAGAGTTGGTGGCTACACCTTC; CDR3: CSASRGDRVGGYTF
V: TRBV12-5; size: -; D: TRBD1; J: TRBJ1-5; DNA: TGTGCTAGTGGCCGGGACAGGGGAAACAATCAGCCCCAGCATTTT; CDR3: CASGRDRGNNQPQHF
V: TRBV9; size: once; D: TRBD1; J: TRBJ1-2; DNA: TGTGCCAGCAGCGGACAGGGGAACTATGGCTACACCTTC; CDR3: CASSGQGNYGYTF
V: TRBV5-1; size: -; D: -; J: TRBJ2-2; DNA: TGCGCCAGCAGCCCAATAATACACAGGAACACCGGGGAGCTGTTTTTT; CDR3: CASSPIIHRNTGELFF
V: TRBV6-4; size: -; D: -; J: TRBJ2-2; DNA: TGTGCCAGCAGTGACTCGGAGGGATACGGGGGGCGGACCGGGGAGCTGTTTTTT; CDR3: CASSDSEGYGGRTGELFF
V: TRBV20-1; size: -; D: -; J: TRBJ1-1; DNA: TGCAGTGCTAGTAGGGGAACTGAAGCTTTCTTT; CDR3: CSASRGTEAFF
V: TRBV24-1; size: -; D: -; J: TRBJ1-2; DNA: TGTGCCACCAGCCCGAGGGCACTCGAGTATGGCTACACCTTC; CDR3: CATSPRALEYGYTF
V: TRBV6-5; size: -; D: -; J: TRBJ1-5; DNA: TGTGCCAGCAGACAACCGAGCAATCAGCCCCAGCATTTT; CDR3: CASRQPSNQPQHF
V: TRBV27; size: -; D: TRBD1; J: TRBJ1-2; DNA: TGTGCCAGCAGTTCAGATATTGGGACAGGGCTCCAACCATTACGCAACTATGGCTACACCTTC; CDR3: CASSSDIGTGLQPLRNYGYTF
V: TRBV24-1; size: -; D: -; J: TRBJ1-5; DNA: TGTGCCACCAGTGATTTTAGGGAGAGTGGGCCCCAGCATTTT; CDR3: CATSDFRESGPQHF
V: TRBV3-1/TRBV3-2; size: few; D: -; J: TRBJ2-2; DNA: TGTGCCAGCAGCCAAGAATCCATCGTCGGGGAGCTGTTTTTT; CDR3: CASSQESIVGELFF
V: TRBV6-5; size: -; D: -; J: TRBJ1-1; DNA: TGTGCCAGCAGTTACTTTCCCGGACAGAAAGCTTTCTTT; CDR3: CASSYFPGQKAFF
V: TRBV27; size: -; D: -; J: TRBJ1-2; DNA: TGTGCCAGCAGTCCCCTTGCCGTTGCTAACTATGGCTACACCTTC; CDR3: CASSPLAVANYGYTF
V: TRBV9; size: -; D: TRBD1; J: TRBJ1-6; DNA: TGTGCCAGCAGCGGCAGGGGACAGTCCTATAATTCACCCCTCCACTTT; CDR3: CASSGRGQSYNSPLHF
V: TRBV28; size: -; D: -; J: TRBJ2-5; DNA: TGTGCCAGCAGTTTCCTAGAGACCCAGTACTTC; CDR3: CASSFLETQYF
V: TRBV29-1; size: -; D: -; J: TRBJ1-1; DNA: TGCAGCGCGAACGTCGTAGGGCCGTCTGACACTGAAGCTTTCTTT; CDR3: CSANVVGPSDTEAFF
V: TRBV20-1; size: -; D: -; J: TRBJ2-3; DNA: TGCAGTGCTAGGTCAGCGTATACGCAGTATTTT; CDR3: CSARSAYTQYF
V: TRBV5-4; size: -; D: -; J: TRBJ2-2; DNA: TGTGCCAGCAGCTTCGACCGAGCCGGGGAGCTGTTTTTT; CDR3: CASSFDRAGELFF
V: TRBV19; size: few; D: TRBD2; J: TRBJ2-2; DNA: TGTGCCAGTAGCCCAGCCCTACTAGCGGGGGCTGTCACCGGGGAGCTGTTTTTT; CDR3: CASSPALLAGAVTGELFF
V: TRBV18; size: -; D: -; J: TRBJ1-1; DNA: TGTGCCAGCTCACCACGCCTGCTTTCCCAGTTCCCCTCCGGAGACACTGAAGCTTTCTTT; CDR3: CASSPRLLSQFPSGDTEAFF
V: TRBV6-5; size: once; D: TRBD1; J: TRBJ2-1; DNA: TGTGCCAGCAGTAGAAACCGACAGGGCGCTGAGCAGTTCTTC; CDR3: CASSRNRQGAEQFF
V: TRBV6-5; size: -; D: -; J: TRBJ1-1; DNA: TGTGCCAGCAGAGAGACGGGGGGGCGGAGGACTGAAGCTTTCTTT; CDR3: CASRETGGRRTEAFF
V: TRBV14; size: -; D: -; J: TRBJ1-2; DNA: TGTGCCAGCAGCCAAGAAGTAAACCTTCCCGGACGCTACACCTTC; CDR3: CASSQEVNLPGRYTF
V: TRBV29-1; size: -; D: TRBD2; J: TRBJ2-2; DNA: TGCAGCGTAATGGGACTAGCCTTTCCTACGAACACCGGGGAGCTGTTTTTT; CDR3: CSVMGLAFPTNTGELFF
V: TRBV2; size: -; D: -; J: TRBJ1-2; DNA: TGTGCCAGCAAGGCAGCCTCGGAGGGCTACACCTTC; CDR3: CASKAASEGYTF
V: TRBV6-1; size: -; D: -; J: TRBJ1-5; DNA: TGTGCCAGCAGTGAAGGGTCAGGGTATAGCAATCAGCCCCAGCATTTT; CDR3: CASSEGSGYSNQPQHF
V: TRBV9; size: -; D: TRBD1; J: TRBJ2-3; DNA: TGTGCCAGCAGCGTAGTTCCCGGACAGGGGGCAGATACGCAGTATTTT; CDR3: CASSVVPGQGADTQYF
V: TRBV5-6; size: once; D: -; J: TRBJ1-1; DNA: TGTGCCAGCAGCTTATGGCAAAGGGAGAAAGCTTTCTTT; CDR3: CASSLWQREKAFF
V: TRBV12-3/TRBV12-4; size: -; D: -; J: TRBJ1-2; DNA: TGTGCCAGCAGTTTTGATTTGGAAGTCTACACCTTC; CDR3: CASSFDLEVYTF
V: TRBV18; size: once; D: -; J: TRBJ1-5; DNA: TGTGCCAGCTCGCCAGGGTCCTTAAATCAGCCCCAGCATTTT; CDR3: CASSPGSLNQPQHF
V: TRBV7-2; size: -; D: TRBD2; J: TRBJ2-3; DNA: TGTGCCAGCAGCCTAGCGGGGGGGCAGACAGATACGCAGTATTTT; CDR3: CASSLAGGQTDTQYF
V: TRBV29-1; size: -; D: TRBD1; J: TRBJ2-3; DNA: TGCAGCGCCGGGACAGGGGCAGATACGCAGTATTTT; CDR3: CSAGTGADTQYF
V: TRBV28; size: -; D: -; J: TRBJ2-5; DNA: TGTGCCAGCAGCCAGGACGGCCAAGAGACCCAGTACTTC; CDR3: CASSQDGQETQYF
V: TRBV10-1; size: -; D: TRBD1; J: TRBJ2-3; DNA: TGCGCCAGCAGTACCGGGACAGTTGAAGATACGCAGTATTTT; CDR3: CASSTGTVEDTQYF
V: TRBV7-2; size: -; D: -; J: TRBJ2-3; DNA: TGTGCCAGCAGCTTAGTTCGAGCGGCCACAGATACGCAGTATTTT; CDR3: CASSLVRAATDTQYF
V: TRBV6-2/TRBV6-3; size: -; D: TRBD2; J: TRBJ2-5; DNA: TGTGCCAGCAGTTACCCCCTCGGGGGGGAGGCAGAGACCCAGTACTTC; CDR3: CASSYPLGGEAETQYF
V: TRBV18; size: -; D: TRBD1; J: TRBJ1-6; DNA: TGTGCCAGCTCACGATGGACAGGGGAGGATTCACCCCTCCACTTT; CDR3: CASSRWTGEDSPLHF
V: TRBV12-2; size: -; D: -; J: TRBJ2-2; DNA: TGTGCAAGTCGCTCACAGGACACCGGGGAGCTGTTTTTT; CDR3: CASRSQDTGELFF
V: TRBV9; size: -; D: TRBD1; J: TRBJ1-3; DNA: TGTGCCAGCAGCGCGGAGGACAGGGCTGGAAACACCATATATTTT; CDR3: CASSAEDRAGNTIYF
V: TRBV4-3; size: -; D: -; J: TRBJ1-6; DNA: TGCGCCAGCAGCCAAGATCACCGGGGCGGGAATTCACCCCTCCACTTT; CDR3: CASSQDHRGGNSPLHF
V: TRBV5-1; size: once; D: -; J: TRBJ2-1; DNA: TGCGCCAGCAGCTTGGTGCCCGGAGCCTACAATGAGCAGTTCTTC; CDR3: CASSLVPGAYNEQFF
V: TRBV19; size: once; D: TRBD1; J: TRBJ1-4; DNA: TGTGCCAGTAGAGACAGGGGGAGCCTTAATGAAAAACTGTTTTTT; CDR3: CASRDRGSLNEKLFF